The 10 T cell receptor beta chains below were found in one sample sequenced in a study of neoadjuvant anti-PD-1 for oral cavity cancer. The repertoire was sequenced with immunoSEQ multiplex PCR; TCRdb's copy has only in-frame clones and lacks some. The table records around 68,000 clones, roughly nine tenths of them present only once. Time point reported: after neoadjuvant nivolumab, at surgical resection. The source material was PBMCs, sampled after nivolumab (anti-PD-1) treatment. These receptors originate from a person between 40 and 85 years old with oral cavity squamous cell carcinoma.

The chain uses TRBV7-9 and TRBJ2-1; D gene ambiguous. The germline CDR1 and CDR2 sequences are SEHNR and FQNEAQ (reference sequence). The CDR3 runs to 11 residues. V was trimmed by 2 bases and J by 6 bases, leaving 2 bases between them. In DNA, the CDR3 is TGTGCCAGCAGCTTAAGCAATGAGCAGTTCTTC. Translating it yields CASSLSNEQFF.

This chain links TRBV6-5 with TRBJ1-2, with D perhaps TRBD1 (5 bases). CDR1 is MNHEY, CDR2 SVGAGI, per germline. V dropped 0 bases and J dropped 5 bases, with 16 bases sitting between them. There are 16 residues in the CDR3. CDR3 sequence (DNA): TGTGCCAGCAGTTACTCCGGGGGTCTTCGCGGGTATGGCTACACCTTC. Residues: CASSYSGGLRGYGYTF.

The chain is built from TRBV7-9 and TRBJ1-1, with 11 positions matching TRBD1. Germline V lookup: CDR1 SEHNR, CDR2 FQNEAQ (reference sequence). V was pared by 6 bases and J by 10 bases, with 4 bases of the junction left unmatched. This CDR3 has 12 residues. CDR3 nucleotides: TGTGCCAGCAGGGGGACAGGGGGATTAGCTTTCTTT. Residues: CASRGTGGLAFF.

The genes are TRBV2 and TRBJ1-5; D is uncertain. Germline-derived CDR1 and CDR2 are SNHLY and FYNNEI. CDR3 length: 13 residues. Between the trimmed V and J ends, which lost 3 bases and 8 bases, there was a span of 11 bases. CDR3 nucleotide sequence: TGTGCCAGCAGTGACCGCGACGGAGAGCCCCAGCATTTT. Translating gives CASSDRDGEPQHF. Filled out from reference TRBV2 and TRBJ1-5, the complete variable domain reads EPEVTQTPSHQVTQMGQEVILRCVPISNHLYFYWYRQILGQKVEFLVSFYNNEISEKSEIFDDQFSVERPDGSNFTLKIRSTKLEDSAMYFCASSDRDGEPQHFGDGTRLSIL.

This clone was counted only a few times. The rearrangement links TRBV7-9 to TRBJ1-2; no clear D gene. Per germline, CDR1 SEHNR and CDR2 FQNEAQ (reference sequence). This CDR3 is built from 16 residues. Trimming pared 1 base from V and 7 bases from J, leaving 19 bases between. Here the CDR3 reads CASSLEMQALDRGYTF. In DNA form, the CDR3 reads TGTGCCAGCAGCTTAGAAATGCAGGCGCTTGACCGTGGCTACACCTTC.

This clone was recorded once. The chain combines TRBV5-1 with TRBJ2-5; 8 nucleotides align to TRBD1. This CDR3 has 14 residues. Unmatched junction bases numbered 3, after V lost 4 bases and J lost 1 base. Per the germline V gene, CDR1 is SGHRS and CDR2 is YFSETQ. The DNA of the CDR3 is TGCGCCAGCAGCCAAGGGACAGGCCAAGAGACCCAGTACTTC. It is translated as CASSQGTGQETQYF.

V and J are TRBV10-2 and TRBJ1-4, with 7 bases aligning to TRBD1. Germline trimming cut 2 bases from V and 0 bases from J; bases unmatched to any gene: 0. The germline CDR1 and CDR2 sequences are WSHSY and SAAADI. There are 15 residues in the CDR3. CDR3 loop: CASSEDRATNEKLFF. CDR3 nucleotides: TGCGCCAGCAGTGAGGACAGGGCAACTAATGAAAAACTGTTTTTT.

This sequence joins TRBV27 and TRBJ1-1; tentatively, D is TRBD1 (5 bases). V lost 5 bases, J lost 1 base, and 11 bases lay in between. CDR1 is MNHEY, CDR2 SMNVEV, per germline (reference sequence). The CDR3 has 14 residues. CDR3 in DNA: TGTGCCAGCAGTCCGGGACGGACGAACACTGAAGCTTTCTTT. Translating it yields CASSPGRTNTEAFF.

In this sample, this clone turned up once. The chain recombines TRBV7-8 with TRBJ1-3; 8 bases match TRBD1. Germline CDR1 reads SGHVS; CDR2 reads FQNEAQ. The CDR3 sequence is 13 residues long. V dropped 3 bases and J dropped 10; count of bases not matched to a gene: 5. The CDR3 loop is CASSFGTGETIYF. In nucleotides, the CDR3 is TGTGCCAGCAGCTTTGGGACAGGAGAAACCATATATTTT.

The chain couples TRBV7-9 to TRBJ2-7; TRBD1 might be the D (5 bases). V shed 4 bases and J shed 2 bases, with 15 bases lying between them. This CDR3 has 15 amino acids. Germline values: CDR1 SEHNR, CDR2 FQNEAQ (reference sequence). The chain's CDR3 is CASSSVDTKAYEQYF. In DNA form, the CDR3 reads TGTGCCAGCAGCTCAGTGGACACCAAAGCCTACGAGCAGTACTTC.